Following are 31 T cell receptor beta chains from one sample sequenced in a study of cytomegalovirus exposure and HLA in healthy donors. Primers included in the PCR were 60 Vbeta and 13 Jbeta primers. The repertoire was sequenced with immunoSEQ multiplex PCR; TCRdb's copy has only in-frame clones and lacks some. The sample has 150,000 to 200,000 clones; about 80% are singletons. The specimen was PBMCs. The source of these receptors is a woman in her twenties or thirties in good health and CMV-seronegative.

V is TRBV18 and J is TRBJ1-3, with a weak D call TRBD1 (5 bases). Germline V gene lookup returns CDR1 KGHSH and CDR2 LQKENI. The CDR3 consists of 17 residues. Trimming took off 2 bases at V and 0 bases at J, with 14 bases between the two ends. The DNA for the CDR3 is TGTGCCAGCTCACCAATCAATCCAGGGCACTCTGGAAACACCATATATTTT. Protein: CASSPINPGHSGNTIYF.

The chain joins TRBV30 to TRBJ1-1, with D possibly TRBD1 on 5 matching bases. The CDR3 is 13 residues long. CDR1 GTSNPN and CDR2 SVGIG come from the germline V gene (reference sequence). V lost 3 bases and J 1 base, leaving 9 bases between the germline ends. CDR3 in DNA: TGTGCCTGGAGCCAGGGTAGGAACACTGAAGCTTTCTTT. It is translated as CAWSQGRNTEAFF.

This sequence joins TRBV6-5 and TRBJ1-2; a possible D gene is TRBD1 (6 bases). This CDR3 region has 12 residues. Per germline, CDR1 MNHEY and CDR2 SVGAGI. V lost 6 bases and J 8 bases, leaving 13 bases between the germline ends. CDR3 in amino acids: CASRGDGGGYTF. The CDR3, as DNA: TGTGCCAGCAGGGGGGATGGGGGCGGCTACACCTTC.

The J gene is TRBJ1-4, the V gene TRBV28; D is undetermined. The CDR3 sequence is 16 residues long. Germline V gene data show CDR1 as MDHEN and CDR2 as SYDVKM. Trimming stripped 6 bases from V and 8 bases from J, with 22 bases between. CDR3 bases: TGTGCCAGCAGGCCCCGATTTTCGGCGGGTAAAGAAAAACTGTTTTTT. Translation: CASRPRFSAGKEKLFF.

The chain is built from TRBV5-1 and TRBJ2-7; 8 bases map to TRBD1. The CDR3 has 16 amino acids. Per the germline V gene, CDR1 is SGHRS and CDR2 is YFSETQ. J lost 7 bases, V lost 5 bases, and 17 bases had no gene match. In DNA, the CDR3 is TGCGCCAGCAGGGTCGCACAGGGGGATGTAAAAGAAGAGCAGTACTTC. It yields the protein CASRVAQGDVKEEQYF.

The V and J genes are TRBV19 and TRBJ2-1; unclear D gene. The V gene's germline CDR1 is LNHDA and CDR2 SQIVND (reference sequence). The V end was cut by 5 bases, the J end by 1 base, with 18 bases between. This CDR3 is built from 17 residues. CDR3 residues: CASSPSSSGWSYNEQFF. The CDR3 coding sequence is TGTGCCAGTAGTCCCTCCTCCTCCGGGTGGTCCTACAATGAGCAGTTCTTC.

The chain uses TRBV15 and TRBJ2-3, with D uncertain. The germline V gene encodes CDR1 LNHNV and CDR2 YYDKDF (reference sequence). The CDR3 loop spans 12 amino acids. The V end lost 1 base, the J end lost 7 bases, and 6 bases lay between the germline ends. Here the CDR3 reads CATSRGGNTQYF. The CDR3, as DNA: TGTGCCACCAGCAGAGGAGGTAATACGCAGTATTTT.

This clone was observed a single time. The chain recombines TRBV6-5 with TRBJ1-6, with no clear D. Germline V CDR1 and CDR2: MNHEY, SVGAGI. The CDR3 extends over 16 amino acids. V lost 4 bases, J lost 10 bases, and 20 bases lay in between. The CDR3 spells CASSSRGLSRSSPLHF. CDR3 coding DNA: TGTGCCAGCAGTTCTCGAGGTTTATCACGGTCCTCACCCCTCCACTTT.

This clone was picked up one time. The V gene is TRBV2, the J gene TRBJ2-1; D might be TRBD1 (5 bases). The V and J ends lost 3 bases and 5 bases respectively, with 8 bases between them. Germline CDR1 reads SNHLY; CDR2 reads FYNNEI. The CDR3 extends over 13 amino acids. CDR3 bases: TGTGCCAGCAGTGATGACAGCAACAATGAGCAGTTCTTC. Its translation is CASSDDSNNEQFF. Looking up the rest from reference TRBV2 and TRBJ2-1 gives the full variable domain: EPEVTQTPSHQVTQMGQEVILRCVPISNHLYFYWYRQILGQKVEFLVSFYNNEISEKSEIFDDQFSVERPDGSNFTLKIRSTKLEDSAMYFCASSDDSNNEQFFGPGTRLTVL.

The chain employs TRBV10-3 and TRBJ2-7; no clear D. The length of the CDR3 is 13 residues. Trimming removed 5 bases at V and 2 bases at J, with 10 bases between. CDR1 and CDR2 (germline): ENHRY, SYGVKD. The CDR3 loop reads CAISRVSTYEQYF. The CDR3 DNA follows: TGTGCCATCAGTCGGGTCTCAACCTACGAGCAGTACTTC.

Here the CDR3 reads CASSFSRTDPYEQYF. Here the CDR3 DNA reads TGTGCCAGCAGTTTTTCTAGGACAGATCCCTACGAGCAGTACTTC. The chain carries TRBV28 and TRBJ2-7; TRBD1 might be the D (6 bases). Germline V gives CDR1 MDHEN, CDR2 SYDVKM. The CDR3 runs 15 residues. V was pared by 3 bases and J by 2 bases, with 14 bases between.

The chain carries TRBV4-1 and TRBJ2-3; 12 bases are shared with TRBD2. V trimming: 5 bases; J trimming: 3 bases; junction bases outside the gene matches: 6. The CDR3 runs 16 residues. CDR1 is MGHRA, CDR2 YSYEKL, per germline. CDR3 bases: TGCGCCAGCAGCGTCATTCTAGCGGGGGGGACAGATACGCAGTATTTT. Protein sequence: CASSVILAGGTDTQYF.

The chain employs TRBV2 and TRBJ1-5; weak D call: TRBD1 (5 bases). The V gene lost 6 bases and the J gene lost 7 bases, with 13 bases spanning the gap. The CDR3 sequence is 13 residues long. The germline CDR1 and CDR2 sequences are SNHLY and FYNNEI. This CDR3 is CASSLRGGQPQHF. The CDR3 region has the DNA TGTGCCAGCAGCTTAAGGGGAGGGCAGCCCCAGCATTTT. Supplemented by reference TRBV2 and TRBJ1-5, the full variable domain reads EPEVTQTPSHQVTQMGQEVILRCVPISNHLYFYWYRQILGQKVEFLVSFYNNEISEKSEIFDDQFSVERPDGSNFTLKIRSTKLEDSAMYFCASSLRGGQPQHFGDGTRLSIL.

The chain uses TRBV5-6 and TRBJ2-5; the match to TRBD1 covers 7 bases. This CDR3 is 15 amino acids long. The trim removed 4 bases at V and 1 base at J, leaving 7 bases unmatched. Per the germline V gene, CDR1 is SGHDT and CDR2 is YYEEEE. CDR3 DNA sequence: TGTGCCAGCAGCCGGGGACAGAGGTTCCAAGAGACCCAGTACTTC. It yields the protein CASSRGQRFQETQYF. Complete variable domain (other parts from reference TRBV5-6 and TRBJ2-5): DAGVTQSPTHLIKTRGQQVTLRCSPKSGHDTVSWYQQALGQGPQFIFQYYEEEERQRGNFPDRFSGHQFPNYSSELNVNALLLGDSALYLCASSRGQRFQETQYFGPGTRLLVL.

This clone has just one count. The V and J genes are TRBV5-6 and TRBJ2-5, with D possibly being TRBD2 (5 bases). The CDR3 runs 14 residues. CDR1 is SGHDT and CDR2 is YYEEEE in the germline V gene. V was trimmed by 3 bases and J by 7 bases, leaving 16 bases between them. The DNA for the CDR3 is TGTGCCAGCAGCTCCCGGGCTAGCCTCGGGACCCAGTACTTC. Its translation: CASSSRASLGTQYF.

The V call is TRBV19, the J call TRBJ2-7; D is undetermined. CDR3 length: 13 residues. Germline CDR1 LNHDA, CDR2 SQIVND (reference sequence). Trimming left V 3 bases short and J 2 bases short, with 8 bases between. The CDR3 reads CASSITGTYEQYF. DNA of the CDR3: TGTGCCAGTAGTATCACGGGTACCTACGAGCAGTACTTC. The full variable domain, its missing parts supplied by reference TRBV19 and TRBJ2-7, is DGGITQSPKYLFRKEGQNVTLSCEQNLNHDAMYWYRQDPGQGLRLIYYSQIVNDFQKGDIAEGYSVSREKKESFPLTVTSAQKNPTAFYLCASSITGTYEQYFGPGTRLTVT.

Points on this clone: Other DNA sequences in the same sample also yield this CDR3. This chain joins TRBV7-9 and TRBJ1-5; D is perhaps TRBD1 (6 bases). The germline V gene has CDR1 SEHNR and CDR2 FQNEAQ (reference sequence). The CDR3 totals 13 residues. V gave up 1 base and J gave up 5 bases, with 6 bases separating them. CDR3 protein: CASSLEGDQPQHF. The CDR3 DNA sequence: TGTGCCAGCAGCTTAGAGGGGGATCAGCCCCAGCATTTT.

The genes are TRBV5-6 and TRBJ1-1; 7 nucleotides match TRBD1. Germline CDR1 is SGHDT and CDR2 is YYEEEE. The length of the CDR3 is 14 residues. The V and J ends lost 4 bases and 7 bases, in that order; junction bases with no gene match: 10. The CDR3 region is CASSPDRAVGEAFF. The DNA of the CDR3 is TGTGCCAGCAGCCCCGACAGGGCTGTTGGTGAAGCTTTCTTT.

CDR3 region: CASSYRAGGRNEQFF. CDR3 bases: TGTGCCAGCAGTTATCGAGCGGGGGGTCGCAATGAGCAGTTCTTC. This chain joins TRBV6-9 and TRBJ2-1, with TRBD2 identical over 9 bases. Germline V gene data show CDR1 as MNHGY and CDR2 as SVAAGI. J gave up 6 bases and V 2 bases, and 5 bases lay outside the gene matches. The CDR3 spans 15 residues.

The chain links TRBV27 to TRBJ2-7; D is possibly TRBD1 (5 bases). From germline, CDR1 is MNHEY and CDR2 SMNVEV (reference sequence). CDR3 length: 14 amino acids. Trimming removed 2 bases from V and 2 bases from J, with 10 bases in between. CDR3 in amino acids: CASSLRWGPYEQYF. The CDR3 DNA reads TGTGCCAGCAGTTTACGGTGGGGCCCCTACGAGCAGTACTTC.

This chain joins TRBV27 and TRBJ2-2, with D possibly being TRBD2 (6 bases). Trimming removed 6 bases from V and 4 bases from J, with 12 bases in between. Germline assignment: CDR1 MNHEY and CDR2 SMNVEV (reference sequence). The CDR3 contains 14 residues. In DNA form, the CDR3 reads TGTGCCAGCAGGGCGGGACCGTCCACCGGGGAGCTGTTTTTT. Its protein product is CASRAGPSTGELFF.

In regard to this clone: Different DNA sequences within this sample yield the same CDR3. In DNA, the CDR3 is TGTGCCAGCAGTGAATTCAGGAACACTGAAGCTTTCTTT. The encoded protein is CASSEFRNTEAFF. The chain couples TRBV6-1 to TRBJ1-1; D is ambiguous. Germline V lookup: CDR1 MNHNS, CDR2 SASEGT. V lost 2 bases to trimming and J lost 1 base, with 5 bases between them. The CDR3 sequence is 13 residues long.

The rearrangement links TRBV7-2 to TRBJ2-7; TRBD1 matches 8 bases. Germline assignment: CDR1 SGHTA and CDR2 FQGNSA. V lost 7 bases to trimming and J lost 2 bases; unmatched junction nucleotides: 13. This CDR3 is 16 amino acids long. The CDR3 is CASILIRDRPTYEQYF. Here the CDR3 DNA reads TGTGCCAGCATCCTTATCCGGGACAGGCCCACCTACGAGCAGTACTTC.

The CDR3 coding sequence is TGTGCCACCAGCAGCGGTTTAGGGACAGGGACTGAAAAACTGTTTTTT. Its translation: CATSSGLGTGTEKLFF. This chain links TRBV15 with TRBJ1-4; 9 bases are shared with TRBD1. V lost 3 bases, J lost 7 bases, and 9 bases stayed unmatched. The length of the CDR3 is 16 residues. Germline V lookup: CDR1 LNHNV, CDR2 YYDKDF (reference sequence). Supplemented by reference TRBV15 and TRBJ1-4, the full variable domain reads DAMVIQNPRYQVTQFGKPVTLSCSQTLNHNVMYWYQQKSSQAPKLLFHYYDKDFNNEADTPDNFQSRRPNTSFCFLDIRSPGLGDTAMYLCATSSGLGTGTEKLFFGSGTQLSVL.

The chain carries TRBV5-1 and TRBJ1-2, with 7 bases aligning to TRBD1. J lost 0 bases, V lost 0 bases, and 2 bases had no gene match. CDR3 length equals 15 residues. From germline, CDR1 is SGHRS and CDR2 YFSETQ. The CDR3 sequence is CASSLGQGANYGYTF. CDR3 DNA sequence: TGCGCCAGCAGCTTGGGGCAGGGGGCTAACTATGGCTACACCTTC.

The CDR3 DNA is TGTGCCAGCAGTCCGACCCGGGTTCCCAACTATGGCTACACCTTC. It specifies CASSPTRVPNYGYTF. The V gene is TRBV7-8, the J gene TRBJ1-2; D gene uncertain. This CDR3 contains 15 residues. Trimming took off 6 bases at V and 2 bases at J, with 16 bases between the two ends. Per the germline V gene, CDR1 is SGHVS and CDR2 is FQNEAQ.

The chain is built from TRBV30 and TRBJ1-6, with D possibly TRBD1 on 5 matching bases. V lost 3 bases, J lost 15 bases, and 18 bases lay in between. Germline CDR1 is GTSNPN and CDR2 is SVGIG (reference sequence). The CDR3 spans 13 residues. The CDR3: CAWRRPGDNYLHF. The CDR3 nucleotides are TGTGCCTGGAGGCGGCCGGGGGATAACTACCTCCACTTT.

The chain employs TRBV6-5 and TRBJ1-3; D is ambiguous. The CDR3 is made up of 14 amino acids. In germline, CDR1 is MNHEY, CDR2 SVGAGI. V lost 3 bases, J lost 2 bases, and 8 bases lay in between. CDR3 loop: CASSYSTTGNTIYF. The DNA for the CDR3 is TGTGCCAGCAGTTATTCGACAACTGGAAACACCATATATTTT.

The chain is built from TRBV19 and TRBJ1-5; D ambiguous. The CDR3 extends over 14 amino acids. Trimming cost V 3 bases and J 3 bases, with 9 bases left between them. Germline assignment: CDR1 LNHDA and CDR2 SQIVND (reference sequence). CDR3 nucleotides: TGTGCCAGTAGTATGAGCCAGGTCAATCAGCCCCAGCATTTT. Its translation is CASSMSQVNQPQHF.

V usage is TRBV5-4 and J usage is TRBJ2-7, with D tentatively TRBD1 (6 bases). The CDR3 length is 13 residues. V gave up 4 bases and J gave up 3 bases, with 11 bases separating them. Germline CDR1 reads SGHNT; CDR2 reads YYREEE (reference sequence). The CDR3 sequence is CASSGQQGYEQYF. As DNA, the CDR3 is TGTGCCAGCAGCGGACAACAGGGCTACGAGCAGTACTTC.

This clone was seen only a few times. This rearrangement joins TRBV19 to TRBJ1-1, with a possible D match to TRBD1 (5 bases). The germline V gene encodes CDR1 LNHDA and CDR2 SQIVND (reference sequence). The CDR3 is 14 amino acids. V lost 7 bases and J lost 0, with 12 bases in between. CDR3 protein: CASKEGPMNTEAFF. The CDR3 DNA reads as TGTGCCAGTAAGGAGGGACCCATGAACACTGAAGCTTTCTTT.